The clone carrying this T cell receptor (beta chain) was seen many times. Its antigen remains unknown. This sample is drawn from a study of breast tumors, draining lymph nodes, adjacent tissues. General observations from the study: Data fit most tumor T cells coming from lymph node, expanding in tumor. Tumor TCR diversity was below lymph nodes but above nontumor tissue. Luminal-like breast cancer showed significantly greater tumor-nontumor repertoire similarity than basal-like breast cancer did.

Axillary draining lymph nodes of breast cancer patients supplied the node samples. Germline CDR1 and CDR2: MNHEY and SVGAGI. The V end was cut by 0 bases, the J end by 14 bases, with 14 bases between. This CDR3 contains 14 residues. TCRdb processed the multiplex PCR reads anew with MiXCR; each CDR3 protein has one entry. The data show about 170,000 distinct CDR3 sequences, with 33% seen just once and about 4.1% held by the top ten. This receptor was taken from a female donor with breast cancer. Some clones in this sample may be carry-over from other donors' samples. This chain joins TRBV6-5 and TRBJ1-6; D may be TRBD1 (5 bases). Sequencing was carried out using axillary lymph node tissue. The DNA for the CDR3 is TGTGCCAGCAGTTACTCTCCAGGGTTAGGATCCCTCCACTTT. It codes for CASSYSPGLGSLHF.